These 26 T cell receptor beta chains originate from one sample sequenced in a study of T cells in Graves' hyperthyroidism and ophthalmopathy (dated by TCRdb to the late 2010s). Library preparation employed multiplex PCR. Instrument used: Illumina HiSeq 2000. Amplification of TCR beta CDR3 regions was carried out from RNA transcripts. A first-round RT-PCR of the TCR CDR3 used the HTBI primer set with the Qiagen OneStep RT-PCR kit. TCRdb took the public reads, trimmed them with fastp at Q25, ran MiXCR for clone calling and kept in-frame beta chains. When rows share a CDR3 protein, they turn into one entry using the most common DNA and genes. Here the sample has about 210,000 distinct CDR3 sequences; roughly a sixth occur a single time. Roughly 50% of the sample comes from the top ten. The sample comprised blood. These receptors originate from a man aged 50 or older with Graves' hyperthyroidism.

V is TRBV20-1 and J is TRBJ2-5; TRBD1 matches at 10 bases. V lost 3 bases, J lost 4 bases, and 5 bases stayed unmatched. Germline V lookup: CDR1 DFQATT, CDR2 SNEGSKA (reference sequence). The CDR3 extends over 14 amino acids. CDR3 nucleotides: TGCAGTGCTAGGCCGAGGACAGGGGGAGAGACCCAGTACTTC. Translating gives CSARPRTGGETQYF.

As regards this clonotype: Being one base from a much bigger clone, this may be a read error. The chain has TRBV28 and TRBJ2-7; 8 positions agree with TRBD1. The CDR3 runs to 14 residues. Germline V gene sequence: CDR1 MDHEN, CDR2 SYDVKM. V trimming: 3 bases; J trimming: 12 bases; junction bases outside the gene matches: 13. The CDR3 loop reads CASSFVRQGIGRYF. The CDR3 DNA sequence: TGTGCCAGCAGTTTCGTAAGACAGGGGATCGGGCGGTACTTC.

The sample holds many counts of this clonotype. The chain carries TRBV28 and TRBJ2-5, with 9 nucleotides matching TRBD1. Germline CDR1 reads MDHEN; CDR2 reads SYDVKM. V trimming: 1 base; J trimming: 8 bases; junction bases outside the gene matches: 8. CDR3 size: 15 residues. The CDR3 loop is CASSLSSLGQGTQYF. DNA for the CDR3: TGTGCCAGCAGTTTATCAAGCCTGGGACAGGGCACCCAGTACTTC.

This clonotype was counted between two and nine times. V gene TRBV29-1 combines with J gene TRBJ2-5; 9 bases map to TRBD2. Germline values: CDR1 SQVTM, CDR2 ANQGSEA. The V gene end was trimmed by 6 bases and the J gene end by 5 bases; junction bases not matched to a gene: 13. The length of the CDR3 is 15 residues. The CDR3 nucleotides read TGCAGCGTCGAACCGGGACTAGCACAGTATGAGACCCAGTACTTC. As protein: CSVEPGLAQYETQYF. The full variable domain, in which reference TRBV29-1 and TRBJ2-5 provide the parts outside the CDR3, is SAVISQKPSRDICQRGTSLTIQCQVDSQVTMMFWYRQQPGQSLTLIATANQGSEATYESGFVIDKFPISRPNLTFSTLTVSNMSPEDSSIYLCSVEPGLAQYETQYFGPGTRLLVL.

This clonotype was counted ten times or more. J is TRBJ1-4 and V is TRBV28; TRBD1 matches at 9 bases. The V and J ends lost 5 bases and 8 bases, in that order; junction bases with no gene match: 9. The CDR3 contains 15 residues. The germline V gene encodes CDR1 MDHEN and CDR2 SYDVKM. CDR3 residues: CASSPAGQGFEKLFF. DNA for the CDR3: TGTGCCAGCAGTCCCGCGGGACAGGGCTTCGAAAAACTGTTTTTT. The full variable domain, rest sourced from reference TRBV28 and TRBJ1-4, is DVKVTQSSRYLVKRTGEKVFLECVQDMDHENMFWYRQDPGLGLRLIYFSYDVKMKEKGDIPEGYSVSREKKERFSLILESASTNQTSMYLCASSPAGQGFEKLFFGSGTQLSVL.

This clonotype was counted a single time. No conserved phenylalanine or tryptophan ends this CDR3, so it is likely a read error. The chain uses TRBV5-1 and TRBJ1-3; no reliable D call. CDR1 SGHRS and CDR2 YFSETQ come from the germline V gene. This CDR3 is built from 14 residues. V was pared by 5 bases and J by 0 bases, with 9 bases between. The CDR3 spells CASRRAISGNTIYS. The CDR3, as DNA: TGCGCCAGCAGACGGGCCATCTCTGGAAACACCATATATTCT.

This clonotype was counted at least ten times. In nucleotides, the CDR3 is TGCAGTGCTACGACAGGGCCCGGCTACGAGCAGTACTTC. Its translation: CSATTGPGYEQYF. The V call is TRBV20-1, the J call TRBJ2-7; TRBD1 matches 7 bases. The CDR3 has 13 amino acids. Trimming took 4 bases from V and 3 from J; bases not matched to a gene: 6. In germline, CDR1 is DFQATT, CDR2 SNEGSKA (reference sequence).

This clonotype was picked up many times. The chain employs TRBV5-5 and TRBJ1-3, with 9 bases aligning to TRBD1. Looked up from germline, CDR1 is SGHKS and CDR2 is YYEKEE (reference sequence). V was clipped by 4 bases and J by 4 bases; unmatched bases: 12. The CDR3 is 17 residues long. The CDR3 spells CASSEQGAYPFGNTIYF. The CDR3 region has the DNA TGTGCCAGCAGCGAACAGGGGGCTTACCCATTCGGAAACACCATATATTTT.

This clonotype was recorded at least ten times. This chain uses TRBV11-3 with TRBJ2-1; the match to TRBD2 covers 10 bases. Germline trimming cut 1 base from V and 6 bases from J; bases unmatched to any gene: 6. This CDR3 spans 16 amino acids. Germline V lookup: CDR1 SGHNT, CDR2 YENEEA. CDR3 loop: CASSLASGSLGNEQFF. Written as DNA, the CDR3 is TGTGCCAGCAGCTTAGCTAGCGGGAGCCTGGGCAATGAGCAGTTCTTC.

Details on this clonotype: A clone one base away is much larger, so this may be a read error. Because it lacks the conserved phenylalanine or tryptophan at the end, this CDR3 is likely a read error. The chain uses TRBV6-2 or TRBV6-3 and TRBJ2-5, with a tentative D call TRBD1 (6 bases). There are 15 residues in the CDR3. V was shortened by 5 bases and J by 1 base, with 14 bases between the two germline ends. In germline, CDR1 is MNHEY, CDR2 SVGEGT. In DNA, the CDR3 is TGTGCCAGCAGTAGGCAAGGACAGACCCAAGAGACCCAGTACCTC. Translated: CASSRQGQTQETQYL.

The chain uses TRBV27 and TRBJ2-5; maybe TRBD2 (5 bases). Germline V lookup: CDR1 MNHEY, CDR2 SMNVEV (reference sequence). V was cut by 4 bases and J by 0 bases, with 9 bases left in between. The CDR3 has 14 amino acids. The chain's CDR3 is CASSSTGNQETQYF. The DNA of the CDR3 is TGTGCCAGCAGTTCGACCGGGAACCAAGAGACCCAGTACTTC.

This clonotype was found many times. The chain combines TRBV6-1 with TRBJ2-1; TRBD2 matches at 10 bases. The CDR3 sequence is 14 residues long. The junction had 10 bases not matched to a gene; V was cut back by 8 bases and J by 9 bases. Germline CDR1 MNHNS, CDR2 SASEGT. CDR3 nucleotides: TGTGCCAGCGTATCTCTAGCGGGAGTTTTTGAGCAGTTCTTC. Protein product: CASVSLAGVFEQFF.

This chain joins TRBV5-1 and TRBJ1-4; the match to TRBD1 covers 8 bases. Germline lookup yields CDR1 SGHRS and CDR2 YFSETQ. V trimming: 4 bases; J trimming: 7 bases; junction bases outside the gene matches: 12. The CDR3 sequence is 16 residues long. The CDR3 is CASSLSSGGASEKLFF. In DNA, the CDR3 is TGCGCCAGCAGCCTTAGCTCAGGGGGCGCGAGTGAAAAACTGTTTTTT.

This clonotype was recorded many times. The chain couples TRBV20-1 to TRBJ1-2; tentatively, D is TRBD1 (6 bases). The germline CDR1 and CDR2 sequences are DFQATT and SNEGSKA (reference sequence). This CDR3 contains 14 residues. Between the trimmed V and J ends, which lost 0 bases and 7 bases, there was a span of 15 bases. DNA of the CDR3: TGCAGTGCTAGAGAAATGGGGGGCGCGGGTGGCTACACCTTC. It specifies CSAREMGGAGGYTF.

This chain joins TRBV7-2 and TRBJ1-6; D is possibly TRBD1 (5 bases). Germline V gives CDR1 SGHTA, CDR2 FQGNSA. The CDR3 length is 18 residues. Trimming cost V 5 bases and J 5 bases, with 22 bases left between them. CDR3 amino acids: CASSTSGGRRINNSPLHF. CDR3 in DNA: TGTGCCAGCAGCACAAGTGGGGGGAGGCGGATAAATAATTCACCCCTCCACTTT.

In its sample, this clonotype was seen a few times. The V gene is TRBV30, the J gene TRBJ2-1; D may correspond to TRBD1 or TRBD2 (6 bases each). Trimming pared 0 bases from V and 9 bases from J, leaving 18 bases between. The CDR3 length is 15 residues. Germline CDR1 is GTSNPN and CDR2 is SVGIG (reference sequence). CDR3 bases: TGTGCCTGGAGTGTACAGGGACTTCAGTTTTTTGAGCAGTTCTTC. Translating gives CAWSVQGLQFFEQFF.

This clonotype appeared a few times. This sequence joins TRBV18 and TRBJ1-2, with a tentative D call TRBD1 (5 bases). CDR1 and CDR2 from the germline V gene are KGHSH and LQKENI. The CDR3 spans 12 residues. Between the trimmed V and J ends, which lost 6 bases and 8 bases, there was a span of 13 bases. The CDR3 reads CASSPGMEGYTF. The DNA for the CDR3 is TGTGCCAGCTCCCCAGGGATGGAGGGCTACACCTTC.

In regard to this clonotype: One end of the junction varies from germline; a read error may be responsible. The rearrangement uses TRBV5-5 and TRBJ2-7; 11 positions agree with TRBD2. Germline-derived CDR1 and CDR2 are SGHKS and YYEKEE (reference sequence). The CDR3 consists of 17 residues. CDR3 sequence (DNA): TGCGCCAGCAGCTTGGCCCTTACTAGCGGGAGCTACGACGAGCAGTACTTC. It encodes CASSLALTSGSYDEQYF.

The chain recombines TRBV6-2 or TRBV6-3 with TRBJ2-5; D gene ambiguous. The V end was cut by 4 bases, the J end by 2 bases, with 11 bases between. The CDR3 is 14 amino acids. Germline loops: CDR1 MNHEY, CDR2 SVGEGT. The CDR3 DNA is TGTGCCAGCAGTTCCGACCGTTGGCAAGAGACCCAGTACTTC. Encoded protein: CASSSDRWQETQYF.

This clonotype has at least ten counts. The V and J genes are TRBV20-1 and TRBJ1-4, with a weak D call TRBD1 (6 bases). The CDR3 has 13 residues. The germline gives CDR1 DFQATT, CDR2 SNEGSKA (reference sequence). V lost 3 bases, J lost 8 bases, and 13 bases lay in between. This CDR3 reads CSASMGGEEKLFF. Written as DNA, the CDR3 is TGCAGTGCTAGCATGGGGGGCGAAGAAAAACTGTTTTTT.

This clonotype appeared many times. This rearrangement joins TRBV7-9 to TRBJ2-7, with TRBD2 matching over 7 bases. CDR1 is SEHNR and CDR2 is FQNEAQ in the germline V gene (reference sequence). The junction had 5 bases not matched to a gene; V was cut back by 7 bases and J by 2 bases. The CDR3 extends over 13 amino acids. Here the CDR3 DNA reads TGTGCCAGCAACCGGGGGGAGACCTACGAGCAGTACTTC. It yields the protein CASNRGETYEQYF.

The rearrangement uses TRBV6-2 or TRBV6-3 and TRBJ2-7; unclear D gene. Germline V gene data show CDR1 as MNHEY and CDR2 as SVGEGT. V shed 4 bases and J shed 7 bases, with 11 bases lying between them. The CDR3 is 12 amino acids. DNA for the CDR3: TGTGCCAGCAGTTTCCCCCTAGGGGAGCAGTACTTC. Its protein product is CASSFPLGEQYF.

Ten or more counts support this clonotype. This rearrangement joins TRBV9 to TRBJ1-2; D not certain. This CDR3 comprises 15 residues. Trimming pared 5 bases from V and 4 bases from J, leaving 18 bases between. CDR1 and CDR2 (germline): SGDLS, YYNGEE. The CDR3 region is CASSGRTNPLYGYTF. The CDR3 bases are TGTGCCAGCAGTGGACGGACCAACCCCCTCTATGGCTACACCTTC.

This clonotype was picked up many times. The chain uses TRBV6-2 or TRBV6-3 and TRBJ2-2; 7 positions agree with TRBD1. The CDR3 runs to 16 residues. V lost 0 bases, J lost 5 bases, and 6 bases stayed unmatched. Germline V gene data show CDR1 as MNHEY and CDR2 as SVGEGT. CDR3 sequence (DNA): TGTGCCAGCAGTTACTCTGGAGACAGGGCTACCGGGGAGCTGTTTTTT. Translating gives CASSYSGDRATGELFF.

V usage is TRBV4-2 and J usage is TRBJ1-1; D possibly corresponds to TRBD1 (5 bases). CDR1 is LGHNA, CDR2 YNFKEQ, per germline. This CDR3 has 15 residues. V was cut by 0 bases and J by 4 bases, with 12 bases left in between. CDR3 residues: CASSQDPGRGTEAFF. The CDR3 nucleotides are TGTGCCAGCAGCCAAGATCCAGGGCGGGGCACTGAAGCTTTCTTT.

This clonotype came up a few times. The J gene is TRBJ2-1, the V gene TRBV20-1, with D possibly being TRBD2 (5 bases). The V end was cut by 5 bases, the J end by 9 bases, with 17 bases between. The CDR3 is made up of 13 amino acids. Germline V gene data show CDR1 as DFQATT and CDR2 as SNEGSKA (reference sequence). CDR3 nucleotides: TGCAGTGCTCAGCTAGCCCCAACGCCTGAGCAGTTCTTC. Translating it yields CSAQLAPTPEQFF.